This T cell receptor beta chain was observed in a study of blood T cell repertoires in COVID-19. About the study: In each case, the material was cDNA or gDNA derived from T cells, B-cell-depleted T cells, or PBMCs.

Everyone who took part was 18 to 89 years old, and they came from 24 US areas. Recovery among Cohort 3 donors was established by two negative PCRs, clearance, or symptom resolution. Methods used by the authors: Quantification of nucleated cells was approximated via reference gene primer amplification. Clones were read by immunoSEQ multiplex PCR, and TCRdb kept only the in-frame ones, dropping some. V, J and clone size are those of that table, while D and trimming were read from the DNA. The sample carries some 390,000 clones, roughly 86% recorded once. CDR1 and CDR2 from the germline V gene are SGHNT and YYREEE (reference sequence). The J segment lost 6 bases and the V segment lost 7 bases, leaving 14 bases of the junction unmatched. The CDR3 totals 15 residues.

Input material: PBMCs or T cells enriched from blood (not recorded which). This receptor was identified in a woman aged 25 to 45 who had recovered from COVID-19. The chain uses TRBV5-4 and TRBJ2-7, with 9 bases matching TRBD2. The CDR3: CASRDGASGVLEQYF. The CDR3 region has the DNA TGTGCCAGCCGTGATGGGGCTAGCGGGGTTCTCGAGCAGTACTTC.